The sequence of this TCR beta chain was determined in a study of blood T cell repertoires in COVID-19. Whole-study context: The United States, Italy and Spain were the sources of the acute and convalescent COVID-19 samples. PBMCs, B-cell-depleted T cells, or T cells were the source of the cDNA or gDNA that made up the material.

V was clipped by 5 bases and J by 4 bases, with 12 bases between them. The CDR3 consists of 13 residues. In germline, CDR1 is SGHNT, CDR2 YENEEA. Original data processing: Reference gene primer amplification gave nucleated cell count estimates. Generated by immunoSEQ multiplex PCR, the TCRdb table keeps only in-frame clones and is missing some. The DNA was the basis for D and trimming; V, J and clone size are from that table. The sample includes 160,000 or so clones, 85% of them seen just once. Patients from Seattle were sampled longitudinally, starting during active infection. This clone was counted once.

This chain uses TRBV11-3 with TRBJ2-7; unclear D gene. The clonotype was recovered from a woman aged 50 to 60 with COVID-19, enrolled during active disease. Sequenced sample: peripheral blood. As DNA, the CDR3 is TGTGCCAGCAGCCGCTCCAGCGCTTACGAGCAGTACTTC. This gives the protein CASSRSSAYEQYF. Together with reference TRBV11-3 and TRBJ2-7, the CDR3 gives the full variable domain: EAGVVQSPRYKIIEKKQPVAFWCNPISGHNTLYWYLQNLGQGPELLIRYENEEAVDDSQLPKDRFSAERLKGVDSTLKIQPAELGDSAVYLCASSRSSAYEQYFGPGTRLTVT.